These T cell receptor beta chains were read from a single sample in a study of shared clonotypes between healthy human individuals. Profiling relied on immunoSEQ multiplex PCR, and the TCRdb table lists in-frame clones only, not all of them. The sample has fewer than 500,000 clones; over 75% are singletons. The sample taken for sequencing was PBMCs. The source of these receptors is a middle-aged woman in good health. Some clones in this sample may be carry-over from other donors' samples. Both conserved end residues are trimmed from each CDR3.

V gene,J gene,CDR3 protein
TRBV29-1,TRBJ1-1,SVDGVLNTEAF
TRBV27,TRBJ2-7,ASSFLFPGLAGEVSYEQY
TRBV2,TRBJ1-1,ASSEIQRATEAF
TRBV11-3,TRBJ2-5,ASSYGTGSGETQY
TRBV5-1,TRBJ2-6,ASSLVGRGLSGANVLT
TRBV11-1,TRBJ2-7,ASSSTGQGKEQY
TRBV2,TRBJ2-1,ASRDGLAANEQF
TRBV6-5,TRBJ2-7,ASSYSSGSHGEQY
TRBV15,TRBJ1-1,ATSRDGFEAF
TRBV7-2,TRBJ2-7,ASRPQPGSYEQY
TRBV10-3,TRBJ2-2,AISESGRTPAGELF
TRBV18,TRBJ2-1,ASSPGVLGYNEQF
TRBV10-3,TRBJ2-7,AIRGDNSYEQY
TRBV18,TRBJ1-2,ASSPEDTFGYT
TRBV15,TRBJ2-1,ATSSQSGGYEQF
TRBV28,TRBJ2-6,ASSYGANVLT
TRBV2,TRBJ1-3,ASSLLDTGTGASGNTIY
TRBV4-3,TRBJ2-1,ASSQDWVRNNEQF
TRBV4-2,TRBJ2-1,ASSPKVFPSESEQF
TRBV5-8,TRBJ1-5,ASSLARTGIQPQH
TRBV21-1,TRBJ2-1,ASSKSPEGKQF
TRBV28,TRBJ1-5,ASSPGQGVPSNQPQH
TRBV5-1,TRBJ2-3,ASSLAARGTQY
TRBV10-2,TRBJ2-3,ASARGVGGTDTQY
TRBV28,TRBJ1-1,ASSLDGNTEAF
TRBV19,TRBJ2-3,ASNRGTSTDTQY
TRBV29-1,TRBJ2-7,SVSGPAYEQY
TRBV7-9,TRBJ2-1,ASSTFNEQF
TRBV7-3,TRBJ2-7,ASSLQGTGPYEQY
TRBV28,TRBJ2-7,ASSVAWYEQY
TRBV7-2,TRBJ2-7,ASSLTTTSYEQY
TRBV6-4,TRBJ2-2,ASSDSSEPGELF
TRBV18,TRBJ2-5,ASSPRHQETQY
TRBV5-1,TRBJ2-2,ASSSRSGRATGELF
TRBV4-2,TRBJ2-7,ASSPGLPSSYEQY
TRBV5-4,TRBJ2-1,ASRTSGRDEQF
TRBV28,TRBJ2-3,ASSSNPGQDSSTDTQY
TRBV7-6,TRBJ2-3,ASSSLGTDTQY
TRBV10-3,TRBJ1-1,AISEGVGTAEAF
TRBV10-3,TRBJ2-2,AISESGQGRTGELF
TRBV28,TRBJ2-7,ASSLGLAGSYEQY
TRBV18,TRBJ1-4,ASSPPMGGAEKLF
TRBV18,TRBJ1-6,ASSPTAVNSPLH
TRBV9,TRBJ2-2,ASSGRGAGTNTGELF
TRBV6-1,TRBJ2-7,ASSQWEYPSEQY
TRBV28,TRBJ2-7,ASSSSGGSSYEQY
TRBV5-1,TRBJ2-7,ASSLPAKSSYEQY
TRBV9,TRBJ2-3,ASSRTATDTQY
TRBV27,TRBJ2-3,ASSPQLAGEGNTQY
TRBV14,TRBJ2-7,ASSQYYEQY
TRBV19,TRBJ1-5,ASSGSTVQPQH
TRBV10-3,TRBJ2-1,AISETRQGGYNEQF
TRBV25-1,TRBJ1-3,AGAGDGNTIY
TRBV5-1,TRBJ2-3,ASSLLATDTQY